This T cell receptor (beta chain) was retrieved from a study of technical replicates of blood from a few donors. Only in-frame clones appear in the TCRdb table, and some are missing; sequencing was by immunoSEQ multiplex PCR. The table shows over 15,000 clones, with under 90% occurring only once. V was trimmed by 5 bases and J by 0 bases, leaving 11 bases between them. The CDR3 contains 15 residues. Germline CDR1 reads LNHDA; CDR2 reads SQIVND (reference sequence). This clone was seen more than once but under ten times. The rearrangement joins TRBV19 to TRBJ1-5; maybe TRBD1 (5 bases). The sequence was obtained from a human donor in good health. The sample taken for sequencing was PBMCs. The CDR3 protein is CASSAQGYSNQPQHF. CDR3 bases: TGTGCCAGTAGTGCCCAGGGTTATAGCAATCAGCCCCAGCATTTT.